These 32 T cell receptor beta chains came from one sample sequenced in a study of blood T cell repertoires in COVID-19 (dated by TCRdb to about 2020). Library preparation was by the immunoSEQ multiplex PCR assay. The source is immuneACCESS, and TCRdb retained only in-frame sequences with V and J called. Part of the clones is not carried over; for the studies checked, unresolved V genes explain less than half of this, and the remainder is unexplained. The sample yields about 69,000 clones; around 83% were counted once. In total, the top ten clones hold 8.5% to 10% of the sample. Sequencing was performed on peripheral blood. Receptors originate from a woman older than 75 with acute or convalescent COVID-19.

The chain is built from TRBV7-8 and TRBJ1-4; D is unclear. The germline V and J ends were trimmed by 2 bases and 0 bases, with 10 bases remaining between them. This CDR3 has 16 amino acids. The germline V gene encodes CDR1 SGHVS and CDR2 FQNEAQ. The CDR3 coding sequence is TGTGCCAGCAGCTTAAGACAAGCAGCAACTAATGAAAAACTGTTTTTT. Its translation: CASSLRQAATNEKLFF. Complete variable domain (other parts from reference TRBV7-8 and TRBJ1-4): GAGVSQSPRYKVAKRGQDVALRCDPISGHVSLFWYQQALGQGPEFLTYFQNEAQLDKSGLPSDRFFAERPEGSVSTLKIQRTQQEDSAVYLCASSLRQAATNEKLFFGSGTQLSVL.

This rearrangement joins TRBV7-6 to TRBJ1-1, with 7 bases that match TRBD1. This CDR3 is 14 amino acids long. V shed 7 bases and J 3 bases; nucleotides not matched to a gene: 8. Germline loops: CDR1 SGHVS, CDR2 FNYEAQ. DNA of the CDR3: TGTGCCAGCACAACAGGGGTACCCGACACTGAAGCTTTCTTT. Translating it yields CASTTGVPDTEAFF.

The rearrangement uses TRBV11-3 and TRBJ2-3; 9 bases line up with TRBD1. CDR3 size: 14 residues. J gave up 7 bases and V 5 bases, and 7 bases lay outside the gene matches. CDR1 SGHNT and CDR2 YENEEA come from the germline V gene. The CDR3 spells CASSHRDRVNTQYF. The CDR3, as DNA: TGTGCCAGCAGCCACCGGGACAGGGTAAATACGCAGTATTTT. The full variable domain, its missing parts supplied by reference TRBV11-3 and TRBJ2-3, is EAGVVQSPRYKIIEKKQPVAFWCNPISGHNTLYWYLQNLGQGPELLIRYENEEAVDDSQLPKDRFSAERLKGVDSTLKIQPAELGDSAVYLCASSHRDRVNTQYFGPGTRLTVL.

The rearrangement joins TRBV7-6 to TRBJ2-5; tentatively, D is TRBD2 (5 bases). The V and J ends lost 2 bases and 1 base respectively, with 11 bases between them. Germline CDR1 and CDR2: SGHVS and FNYEAQ. The CDR3 is 15 residues long. The CDR3, as DNA: TGTGCCAGCAGCTTAATCGGGGAGATCCAAGAGACCCAGTACTTC. Translation: CASSLIGEIQETQYF.

The V gene is TRBV5-4, the J gene TRBJ2-5; possible D gene TRBD2, 5 bases. This CDR3 has 14 residues. The V end was cut by 0 bases, the J end by 5 bases, with 11 bases between. CDR1 is SGHNT, CDR2 YYREEE, per germline (reference sequence). DNA for the CDR3: TGTGCCAGCAGCTTGGGTCTAGCAAGCGAGACCCAGTACTTC. This sequence encodes CASSLGLASETQYF.

The rearrangement joins TRBV2 to TRBJ2-7; 14 bases line up with TRBD2. This CDR3 spans 14 amino acids. Germline V gives CDR1 SNHLY, CDR2 FYNNEI. With 5 bases clipped from V and 4 bases from J, the junction kept 1 base outside the gene matches. CDR3 nucleotides: TGTGCCAGCAGTTGGACTAGCGGGGGGTACGAGCAGTACTTC. As protein: CASSWTSGGYEQYF.

This rearrangement joins TRBV18 to TRBJ2-3; 7 bases line up with TRBD1. Looked up from germline, CDR1 is KGHSH and CDR2 is LQKENI. V trimming: 4 bases; J trimming: 3 bases; junction bases outside the gene matches: 4. There are 14 residues in the CDR3. In nucleotides, the CDR3 is TGTGCCAGCTCACGAAGGACAGGAACAGATACGCAGTATTTT. This gives the protein CASSRRTGTDTQYF.

The genes are TRBV5-1 and TRBJ1-6; 9 bases are a match to TRBD1. This CDR3 is 15 amino acids long. Losses at the gene ends were 5 bases for V and 7 bases for J; bases not matched to a gene: 7. The germline V gene has CDR1 SGHRS and CDR2 YFSETQ. The CDR3 DNA is TGCGCCAGCAGATCCCGACAGGGGGACAATTCACCCCTCCACTTT. Protein sequence: CASRSRQGDNSPLHF.

This clone showed up just a few times. The chain recombines TRBV3-1 (or the pseudogene TRBV3-2) with TRBJ1-5, with D uncertain. The germline V gene encodes CDR1 LGHDT and CDR2 YNNKEL (reference sequence). The CDR3 length is 13 residues. V was shortened by 0 bases and J by 4 bases, with 4 bases between the two germline ends. CDR3 in DNA: TGTGCCAGCAGCCAAGAGCGGAATCAGCCCCAGCATTTT. It encodes CASSQERNQPQHF.

The V gene is TRBV6-6, the J gene TRBJ1-1; TRBD1 might be the D (6 bases). Germline V gene sequence: CDR1 MNHNY, CDR2 SVGAGI (reference sequence). This CDR3 has 15 amino acids. Trimming pared 4 bases from V and 2 bases from J, leaving 14 bases between. CDR3 in amino acids: CASSSPDRSNTEAFF. The CDR3 DNA reads as TGTGCCAGCAGTTCCCCGGACAGATCAAACACTGAAGCTTTCTTT.

V is TRBV5-1 and J is TRBJ2-2, with D possibly TRBD1 on 6 matching bases. V shed 4 bases and J shed 3 bases, with 13 bases lying between them. This CDR3 is built from 15 residues. CDR1 is SGHRS, CDR2 YFSETQ, per germline. The CDR3 loop is CASSLGADYTGELFF. The CDR3 nucleotides are TGCGCCAGCAGCCTGGGGGCAGATTACACCGGGGAGCTGTTTTTT. Combining the CDR3 with reference TRBV5-1 and TRBJ2-2 gives the whole variable domain KAGVTQTPRYLIKTRGQQVTLSCSPISGHRSVSWYQQTPGQGLQFLFEYFSETQRNKGNFPGRFSGRQFSNSRSEMNVSTLELGDSALYLCASSLGADYTGELFFGEGSRLTVL.

This sequence joins TRBV29-1 and TRBJ1-1; 10 bases are shared with TRBD1. Trimming at V came to 7 bases and at J to 2 bases, leaving 4 bases not matched to a gene. The CDR3 is 13 amino acids. CDR1 and CDR2 (germline): SQVTM, ANQGSEA. The CDR3 region is CSARTGGNTEAFF. The CDR3 nucleotides are TGCAGCGCTAGGACAGGGGGTAACACTGAAGCTTTCTTT.

The chain links TRBV11-2 to TRBJ1-5; no definite D call. This CDR3 is built from 16 residues. Trimming stripped 0 bases from V and 0 bases from J, with 9 bases between. Germline values: CDR1 SGHAT, CDR2 FQNNGV. CDR3: CASSLDWATSNQPQHF. For the CDR3, the DNA is TGTGCCAGCAGCTTAGATTGGGCCACTAGCAATCAGCCCCAGCATTTT.

The chain couples TRBV30 to TRBJ1-4; TRBD1 matches 9 bases. V was pared by 7 bases and J by 4 bases, with 7 bases of the junction left unmatched. This CDR3 is built from 14 residues. Germline CDR1 GTSNPN, CDR2 SVGIG (reference sequence). CDR3 nucleotide sequence: TGTGCCTCGACAGGGGGGGGCCTTAATGAAAAACTGTTTTTT. Its protein is CASTGGGLNEKLFF. Full variable domain (rest looked up from reference TRBV30 and TRBJ1-4): SQTIHQWPATLVQPVGSPLSLECTVEGTSNPNLYWYRQAAGRGLQLLFYSVGIGQISSEVPQNLSASRPQDRQFILSSKKLLLSDSGFYLCASTGGGLNEKLFFGSGTQLSVL.

The chain joins TRBV5-8 to TRBJ1-2; D gene ambiguous. Trimming left V 2 bases short and J 7 bases short, with 9 bases between. The CDR3 covers 12 residues. Germline V gene lookup returns CDR1 SGHTS and CDR2 YDEGEE. In DNA form, the CDR3 reads TGTGCCAGCAGCTTACGAGGGTTTGGCTACACCTTC. Translated, it gives CASSLRGFGYTF.

V and J are TRBV19 and TRBJ2-2; 9 bases are shared with TRBD1. The CDR3 length is 16 residues. After removal of 4 bases from V and 7 bases from J, the junction contained 10 bases not matched to a gene. Germline CDR1 reads LNHDA; CDR2 reads SQIVND (reference sequence). In DNA form, the CDR3 reads TGTGCCAGTAGTACCCTCAACAGGGGGCGAGGCGGGGAGCTGTTTTTT. Protein product: CASSTLNRGRGGELFF.

This chain uses TRBV2 with TRBJ1-4, with a weak D call TRBD1 (5 bases). Germline CDR1 reads SNHLY; CDR2 reads FYNNEI. The germline V and J ends were trimmed by 7 bases and 8 bases, with 20 bases remaining between them. This CDR3 comprises 15 residues. The CDR3 region is CASTSFRGAEEKLFF. The CDR3 coding sequence is TGTGCCAGCACCTCCTTTAGGGGCGCCGAGGAAAAACTGTTTTTT. Filled out from reference TRBV2 and TRBJ1-4, the complete variable domain reads EPEVTQTPSHQVTQMGQEVILRCVPISNHLYFYWYRQILGQKVEFLVSFYNNEISEKSEIFDDQFSVERPDGSNFTLKIRSTKLEDSAMYFCASTSFRGAEEKLFFGSGTQLSVL.

The CDR3: CASSVRAGDNSPLHF. Written as DNA, the CDR3 is TGTGCCAGCAGTGTACGGGCGGGGGATAATTCACCCCTCCACTTT. This rearrangement joins TRBV9 to TRBJ1-6; D is possibly TRBD1 (5 bases). CDR1 SGDLS and CDR2 YYNGEE come from the germline V gene. This CDR3 spans 15 amino acids. The germline V and J ends were trimmed by 5 bases and 5 bases, with 14 bases remaining between them.

The rearrangement links TRBV9 to TRBJ2-5; tentative D call: TRBD1 (6 bases). Trimming left V 4 bases short and J 0 bases short, with 13 bases between. CDR3 length: 15 residues. Germline V CDR1 and CDR2: SGDLS, YYNGEE. As DNA, the CDR3 is TGTGCCAGCAGCAACCGAGGACAGTACCAAGAGACCCAGTACTTC. It encodes CASSNRGQYQETQYF.

The rearrangement uses TRBV15 and TRBJ2-5; the D gene is possibly TRBD2 (7 bases). V dropped 4 bases and J dropped 4 bases, with 13 bases sitting between them. CDR1 and CDR2 from the germline V gene are LNHNV and YYDKDF (reference sequence). The CDR3 has 14 amino acids. Here the CDR3 DNA reads TGTGCCACCAGCAAAGGGGGGGTCGGAGAGACCCAGTACTTC. It translates to CATSKGGVGETQYF.

The chain carries TRBV19 and TRBJ1-4; D call uncertain. The V and J ends lost 4 bases and 5 bases respectively, with 14 bases between them. Germline-derived CDR1 and CDR2 are LNHDA and SQIVND (reference sequence). The CDR3 has 15 amino acids. The chain's CDR3 is CASSTLRHPNEKLFF. In DNA, the CDR3 is TGTGCCAGTAGTACACTACGGCACCCGAATGAAAAACTGTTTTTT.

The gene calls are TRBV6-4 and TRBJ2-3; no clear D. Trimming took 1 base from V and 2 from J, leaving 4 bases between them. The CDR3 has 13 amino acids. Germline CDR1 MRHNA, CDR2 SNTAGT. The CDR3 DNA reads as TGTGCCAGCAGTGACTTAGACACAGATACGCAGTATTTT. It encodes CASSDLDTDTQYF.

The CDR3 DNA reads as TGCGCCAGCAGCCATACCAGGGACTTAAGCTCTGGGGCCAACGTCCTGACTTTC. Translation gives CASSHTRDLSSGANVLTF. V is TRBV5-1 and J is TRBJ2-6; possible D gene TRBD2, 6 bases. Per germline, CDR1 SGHRS and CDR2 YFSETQ. The CDR3 runs to 18 residues. Trimming took 4 bases from V and 0 from J, leaving 17 bases between them.

V usage is TRBV21-1 and J usage is TRBJ2-1; TRBD2, the table's D call, lacks a check against the DNA. TRBV21-1 is a pseudogene. The CDR3 spans 14 residues. CDR3 residues: CASSKRNGKDEQFF. CDR3 coding DNA: TGTGCCAGCAGCAAACGGAACGGGAAGGATGAGCAGTTCTTC.

The chain recombines TRBV3-1 (or the pseudogene TRBV3-2) with TRBJ1-4; 7 nucleotides line up with TRBD1. CDR1 is LGHDT and CDR2 is YNNKEL in the germline V gene (reference sequence). The CDR3 is 13 residues long. V was clipped by 6 bases and J by 2 bases; unmatched bases: 0. The CDR3 protein is CASRGQTNEKLFF. CDR3 in DNA: TGTGCCAGCAGGGGACAGACTAATGAAAAACTGTTTTTT.

The sample holds one count of this clone. The chain carries TRBV6-6 and TRBJ1-2, with 9 bases fitting TRBD1. V trimming: 2 bases; J trimming: 7 bases; junction bases outside the gene matches: 5. The CDR3 runs to 14 residues. CDR1 and CDR2 from the germline V gene are MNHNY and SVGAGI (reference sequence). In DNA form, the CDR3 reads TGTGCCAGCAGTTACACTACAGGGGGCTTTGGCTACACCTTC. Amino acids: CASSYTTGGFGYTF.

This chain uses TRBV30 with TRBJ2-1, with 8 positions matching TRBD1. Germline V CDR1 and CDR2: GTSNPN, SVGIG (reference sequence). J lost 4 bases, V lost 2 bases, and 1 base had no gene match. CDR3 length: 13 residues. CDR3 nucleotide sequence: TGTGCCTGGAGTCGGACAGGGTACAATGAGCAGTTCTTC. Translating it yields CAWSRTGYNEQFF. Complete variable domain (other parts from reference TRBV30 and TRBJ2-1): SQTIHQWPATLVQPVGSPLSLECTVEGTSNPNLYWYRQAAGRGLQLLFYSVGIGQISSEVPQNLSASRPQDRQFILSSKKLLLSDSGFYLCAWSRTGYNEQFFGPGTRLTVL.

The gene calls are TRBV6-5 and TRBJ2-3, with TRBD2 matching over 11 bases. The CDR3 contains 14 residues. The J segment lost 1 base and the V segment lost 6 bases, leaving 0 bases of the junction unmatched. From germline, CDR1 is MNHEY and CDR2 SVGAGI. For the CDR3, the DNA is TGTGCCAGCAGGACTAGCGGGGGCACAGATACGCAGTATTTT. Translated: CASRTSGGTDTQYF.

The chain recombines TRBV6-5 with TRBJ2-3; 9 bases fit TRBD2. The CDR3 runs 14 residues. The germline V gene encodes CDR1 MNHEY and CDR2 SVGAGI. With V trimmed by 5 bases and J by 6 bases, 6 bases remained unmatched. In nucleotides, the CDR3 is TGTGCCAGCAGTATAGGCGGGGGGGCCGATACGCAGTATTTT. It codes for CASSIGGGADTQYF.

The CDR3 bases are TGTGCCAGCAGTTACGACGGGGGCACTGAAGCTTTCTTT. Its translation is CASSYDGGTEAFF. This chain connects TRBV6-5 to TRBJ1-1; perhaps TRBD1 as D (5 bases). From germline, CDR1 is MNHEY and CDR2 SVGAGI. V lost 2 bases and J 4 bases, leaving 8 bases between the germline ends. The CDR3 totals 13 residues.

V is TRBV2 and J is TRBJ1-1; TRBD1 matches at 8 bases. J lost 3 bases, V lost 7 bases, and 7 bases had no gene match. CDR1 and CDR2 from the germline V gene are SNHLY and FYNNEI. The length of the CDR3 is 14 residues. The CDR3 coding sequence is TGTGCCAGCATCAGGGGGCAGGTGGACACTGAAGCTTTCTTT. Amino acids: CASIRGQVDTEAFF.

The genes are TRBV29-1 and TRBJ2-7, with TRBD1 matching over 8 bases. This CDR3 has 15 amino acids. Per the germline V gene, CDR1 is SQVTM and CDR2 is ANQGSEA. V lost 3 bases, J lost 4 bases, and 11 bases stayed unmatched. The CDR3 loop reads CSVETLDRAGYEQYF. The CDR3 DNA follows: TGCAGCGTTGAGACCCTGGACAGGGCAGGGTACGAGCAGTACTTC.